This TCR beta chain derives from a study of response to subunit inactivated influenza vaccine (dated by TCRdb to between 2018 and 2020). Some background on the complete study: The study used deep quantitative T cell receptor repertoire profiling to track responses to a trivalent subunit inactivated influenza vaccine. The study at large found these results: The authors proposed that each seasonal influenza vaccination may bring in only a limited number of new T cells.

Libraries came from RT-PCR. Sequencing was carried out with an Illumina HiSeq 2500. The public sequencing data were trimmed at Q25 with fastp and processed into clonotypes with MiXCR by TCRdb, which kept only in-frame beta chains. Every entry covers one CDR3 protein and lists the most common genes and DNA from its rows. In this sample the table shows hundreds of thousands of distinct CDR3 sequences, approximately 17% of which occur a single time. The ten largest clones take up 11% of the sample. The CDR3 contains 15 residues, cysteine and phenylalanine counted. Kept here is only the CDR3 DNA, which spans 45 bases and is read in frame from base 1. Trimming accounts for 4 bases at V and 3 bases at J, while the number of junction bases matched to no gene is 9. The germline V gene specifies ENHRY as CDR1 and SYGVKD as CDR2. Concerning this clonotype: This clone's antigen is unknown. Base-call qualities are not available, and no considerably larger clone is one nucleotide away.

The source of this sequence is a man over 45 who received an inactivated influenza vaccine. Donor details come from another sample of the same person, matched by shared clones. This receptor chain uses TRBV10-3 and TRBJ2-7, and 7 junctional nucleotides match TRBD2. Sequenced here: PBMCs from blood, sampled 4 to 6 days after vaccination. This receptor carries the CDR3 CAISASAGGGYEQYF. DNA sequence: TGTGCCATCAGTGCCTCGGCCGGCGGGGGCTACGAGCAGTACTTC.